The T cell receptor beta chain under discussion was sequenced for a study of tumor-infiltrating lymphocytes in primary liver carcinoma. Starting material of roughly 0.45 ug total RNA yielded TCR beta cDNA via a constant-region primer. Slightly modified ARM-PCR with three nested multiplex PCR rounds yielded TCR beta libraries. Primers for the first two PCR rounds were TRBV1-TRBV30 forward primers and a C-beta reverse primer (about 11 cycles per round). Each CDR3 protein is one row after TCRdb ran MiXCR on the multiplex PCR reads. This table holds more than 55,000 distinct CDR3 sequences, about two thirds found once. Taking about 18-32 mg of unsorted bulk tissue, the authors co-extracted RNA and DNA. Surgical resection was used to treat these primary liver carcinoma patients. For each tumor, five separate regions were sampled. Every tumor sample had over 80% viable tumor cells. Overall study results and limits: Relative to blood, tumors carried a significantly larger fraction of the repertoire in their top 250 clones (p = 0.039).

Turning to this clonotype: Its specificity is unknown. Mismatch with germline at one junction end may stem from a read error.

The V gene's germline CDR1 is SGHDT and CDR2 YYEEEE. The CDR3 has 13 amino acids. The receptor's source is a man aged 40-55 years with primary liver carcinoma and hepatitis B virus infection. Input material: liver tumor tissue from sampling region 2. The subset is: tumor region T2, inferior pole. This chain connects TRBV5-6 to TRBJ1-5; D uncertain. CDR3: CASSLGQNQAQHF. As DNA, the CDR3 is TGTGCCAGCAGCTTAGGGCAGAATCAGGCCCAGCATTTT.